The clone carrying this TCR beta chain has only a few counts. Some clones are missing from TCRdb's copy, which holds only in-frame ones; the method was immunoSEQ multiplex PCR. The sample yields about 42,000 clones, around 91% seen once. The sample comes from a study of blood T cell repertoires in COVID-19. CDR3 length: 16 residues. Germline CDR1 MNHNS, CDR2 SASEGT. Germline trimming cut 1 base from V and 4 bases from J; bases unmatched to any gene: 5. Sample: peripheral blood. The chain is built from TRBV6-1 and TRBJ2-1; 9 bases line up with TRBD1. This TCR was recovered from a young man with active or convalescent COVID-19. The CDR3 loop is CASSEVDGTGYNEQFF. CDR3 DNA sequence: TGTGCCAGCAGTGAAGTTGACGGGACAGGGTACAATGAGCAGTTCTTC.